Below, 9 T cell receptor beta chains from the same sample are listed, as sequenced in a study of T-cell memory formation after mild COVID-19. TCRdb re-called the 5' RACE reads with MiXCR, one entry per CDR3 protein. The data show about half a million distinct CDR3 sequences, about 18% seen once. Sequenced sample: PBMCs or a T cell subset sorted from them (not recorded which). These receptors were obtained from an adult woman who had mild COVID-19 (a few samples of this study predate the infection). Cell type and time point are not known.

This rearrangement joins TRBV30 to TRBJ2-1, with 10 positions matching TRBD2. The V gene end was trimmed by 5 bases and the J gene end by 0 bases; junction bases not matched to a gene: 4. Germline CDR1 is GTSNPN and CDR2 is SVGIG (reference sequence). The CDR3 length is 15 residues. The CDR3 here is CAWASGGSSYNEQFF. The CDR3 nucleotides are TGTGCCTGGGCTAGCGGGGGAAGCTCCTACAATGAGCAGTTCTTC.

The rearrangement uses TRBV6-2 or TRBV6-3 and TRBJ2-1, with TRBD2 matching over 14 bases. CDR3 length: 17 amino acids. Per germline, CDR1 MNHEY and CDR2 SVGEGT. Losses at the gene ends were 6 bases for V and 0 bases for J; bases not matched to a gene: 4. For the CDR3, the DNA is TGTGCCAGCAGACCCGGGACTAGCGGGAGCTCCTACAATGAGCAGTTCTTC. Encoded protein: CASRPGTSGSSYNEQFF.

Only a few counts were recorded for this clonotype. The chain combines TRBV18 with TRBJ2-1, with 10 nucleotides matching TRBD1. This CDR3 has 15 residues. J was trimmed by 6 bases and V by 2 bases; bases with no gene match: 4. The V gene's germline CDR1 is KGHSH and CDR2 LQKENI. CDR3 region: CASSPGQGGSNEQFF. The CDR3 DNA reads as TGTGCCAGCTCACCAGGACAGGGGGGATCCAATGAGCAGTTCTTC. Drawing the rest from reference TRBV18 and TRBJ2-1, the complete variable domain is NAGVMQNPRHLVRRRGQEARLRCSPMKGHSHVYWYRQLPEEGLKFMVYLQKENIIDESGMPKERFSAEFPKEGPSILRIQQVVRGDSAAYFCASSPGQGGSNEQFFGPGTRLTVL.

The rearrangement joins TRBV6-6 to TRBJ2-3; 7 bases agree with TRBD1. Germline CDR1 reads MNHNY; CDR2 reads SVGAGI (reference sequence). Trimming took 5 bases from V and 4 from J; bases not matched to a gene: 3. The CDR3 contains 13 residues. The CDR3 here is CASSLTGSDTQYF. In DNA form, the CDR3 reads TGTGCCAGCAGTCTGACAGGGTCAGATACGCAGTATTTT.

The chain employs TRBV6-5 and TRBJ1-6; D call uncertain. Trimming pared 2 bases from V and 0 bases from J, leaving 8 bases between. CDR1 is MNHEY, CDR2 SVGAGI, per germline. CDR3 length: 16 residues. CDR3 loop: CASSYDYSSYNSPLHF. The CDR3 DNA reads TGTGCCAGCAGTTACGACTATAGCTCCTATAATTCACCCCTCCACTTT.

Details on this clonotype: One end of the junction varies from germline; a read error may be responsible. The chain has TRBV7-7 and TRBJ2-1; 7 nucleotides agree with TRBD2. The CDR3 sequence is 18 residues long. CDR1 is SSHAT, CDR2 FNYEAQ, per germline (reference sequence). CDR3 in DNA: TGTGCTAGCAGCTTTGGCGTGGGGAGGGAGAGCAGTATGAATGAGCAGTTCTTC. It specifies CASSFGVGRESSMNEQFF.

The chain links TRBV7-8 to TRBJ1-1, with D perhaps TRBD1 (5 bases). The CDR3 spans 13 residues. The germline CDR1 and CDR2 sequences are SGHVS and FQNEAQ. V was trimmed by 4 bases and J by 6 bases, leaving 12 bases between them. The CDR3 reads CASSSPTVSEAFF. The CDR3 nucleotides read TGTGCCAGCAGCTCACCGACAGTGTCTGAAGCTTTCTTT.

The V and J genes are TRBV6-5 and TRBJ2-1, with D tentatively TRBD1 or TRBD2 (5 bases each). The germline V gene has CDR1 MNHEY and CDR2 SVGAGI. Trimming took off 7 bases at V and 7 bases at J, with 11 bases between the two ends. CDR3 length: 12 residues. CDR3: CASMAGSNEQFF. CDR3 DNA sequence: TGTGCCAGCATGGCAGGGAGTAATGAGCAGTTCTTC.

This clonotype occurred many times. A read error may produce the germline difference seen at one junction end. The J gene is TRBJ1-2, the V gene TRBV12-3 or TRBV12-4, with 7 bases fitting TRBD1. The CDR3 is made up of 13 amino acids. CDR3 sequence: CASSLGGGYGYTF. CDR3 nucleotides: TGTGCCAGCAGCTTAGGGGGCGGCTATGGCTACACCTTC.